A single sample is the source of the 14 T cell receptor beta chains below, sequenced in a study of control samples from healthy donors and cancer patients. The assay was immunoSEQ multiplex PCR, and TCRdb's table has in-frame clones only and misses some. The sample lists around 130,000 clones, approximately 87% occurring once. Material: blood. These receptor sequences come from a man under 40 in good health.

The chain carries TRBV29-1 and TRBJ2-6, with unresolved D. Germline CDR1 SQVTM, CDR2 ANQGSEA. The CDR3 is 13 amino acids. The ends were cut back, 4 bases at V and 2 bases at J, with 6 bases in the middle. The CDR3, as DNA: TGCAGCGTTGGGCAGGCTGGGGCCAACGTCCTGACTTTC. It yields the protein CSVGQAGANVLTF.

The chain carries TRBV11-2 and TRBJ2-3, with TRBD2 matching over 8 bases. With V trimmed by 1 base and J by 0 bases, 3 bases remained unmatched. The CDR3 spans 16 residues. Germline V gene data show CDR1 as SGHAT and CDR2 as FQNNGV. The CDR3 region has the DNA TGTGCCAGCAGCTTAGCCGCGGGGGGTAGCACAGATACGCAGTATTTT. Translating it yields CASSLAAGGSTDTQYF.

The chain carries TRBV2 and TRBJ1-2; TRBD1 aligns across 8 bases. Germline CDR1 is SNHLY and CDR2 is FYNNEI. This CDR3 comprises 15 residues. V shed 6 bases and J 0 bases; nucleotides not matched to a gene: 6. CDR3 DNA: TGTGCCAGCAGAGCAGACAGGGGAGCTAACTATGGCTACACCTTC. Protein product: CASRADRGANYGYTF.

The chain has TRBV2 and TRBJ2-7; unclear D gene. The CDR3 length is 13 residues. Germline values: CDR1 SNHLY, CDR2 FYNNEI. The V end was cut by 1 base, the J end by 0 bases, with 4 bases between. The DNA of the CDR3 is TGTGCCAGCAGTGAAGGAGCCTCCTACGAGCAGTACGTC. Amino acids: CASSEGASYEQYV.

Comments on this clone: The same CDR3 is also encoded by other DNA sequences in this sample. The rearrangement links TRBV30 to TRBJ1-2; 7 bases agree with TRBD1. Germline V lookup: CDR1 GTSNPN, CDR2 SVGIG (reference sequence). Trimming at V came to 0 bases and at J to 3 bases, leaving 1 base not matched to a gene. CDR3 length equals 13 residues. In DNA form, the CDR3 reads TGTGCCTGGAGTGTCCAGGGGGACTATGGCTACACCTTC. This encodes CAWSVQGDYGYTF.

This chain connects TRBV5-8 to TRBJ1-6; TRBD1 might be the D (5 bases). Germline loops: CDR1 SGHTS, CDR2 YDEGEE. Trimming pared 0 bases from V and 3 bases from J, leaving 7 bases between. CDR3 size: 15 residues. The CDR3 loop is CASSLAGNYNSPLHF. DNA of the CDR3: TGTGCCAGCAGCTTGGCAGGGAACTATAATTCACCCCTCCACTTT.

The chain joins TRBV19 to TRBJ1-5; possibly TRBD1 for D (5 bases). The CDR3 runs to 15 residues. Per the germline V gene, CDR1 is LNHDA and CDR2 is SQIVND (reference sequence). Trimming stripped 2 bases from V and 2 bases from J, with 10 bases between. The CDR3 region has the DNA TGTGCCAGTAGTATACAGGACATCCGCAATCAGCCCCAGCATTTT. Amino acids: CASSIQDIRNQPQHF.

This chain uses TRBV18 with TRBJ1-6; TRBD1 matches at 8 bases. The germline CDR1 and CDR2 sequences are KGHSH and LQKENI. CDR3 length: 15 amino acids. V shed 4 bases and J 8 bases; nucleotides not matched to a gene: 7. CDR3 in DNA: TGTGCCAGCTCACTTTACCAACAGGGGGATTCACCCCTCCACTTT. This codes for CASSLYQQGDSPLHF.

CDR3 loop: CASSYGLNEQFF. DNA for the CDR3: TGTGCCAGCAGTTACGGCCTCAATGAGCAGTTCTTC. This chain joins TRBV6-6 and TRBJ2-1, with D hard to call. The CDR3 totals 12 residues. Germline V gene data show CDR1 as MNHNY and CDR2 as SVGAGI (reference sequence). Deletions cut 2 bases from V and 6 bases from J, with 5 bases between.

This CDR3 is CASSLVGGRNEKLFF. DNA for the CDR3: TGTGCCAGCAGCTTAGTAGGGGGCCGTAATGAAAAACTGTTTTTT. This chain uses TRBV7-9 with TRBJ1-4, with 7 bases matching TRBD1. CDR1 and CDR2 from the germline V gene are SEHNR and FQNEAQ (reference sequence). V lost 1 base to trimming and J lost 4 bases; unmatched junction nucleotides: 3. The CDR3 covers 15 residues.

CDR3 sequence reads: CASSPRGTGGETQYF. The CDR3 region has the DNA TGTGCCAGCTCACCACGAGGGACCGGTGGAGAGACCCAGTACTTC. The V and J genes are TRBV18 and TRBJ2-5; D may match TRBD1 or TRBD2 (5 bases each). Between the trimmed V and J ends, which lost 1 base and 4 bases, there was a span of 13 bases. The CDR3 spans 15 residues. From germline, CDR1 is KGHSH and CDR2 LQKENI.

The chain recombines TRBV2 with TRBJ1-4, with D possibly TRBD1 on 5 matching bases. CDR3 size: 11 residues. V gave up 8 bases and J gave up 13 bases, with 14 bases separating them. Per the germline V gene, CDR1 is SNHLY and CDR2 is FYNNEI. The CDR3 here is CASGMARGLFF. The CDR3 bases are TGTGCCAGCGGTATGGCGAGGGGACTGTTTTTT.

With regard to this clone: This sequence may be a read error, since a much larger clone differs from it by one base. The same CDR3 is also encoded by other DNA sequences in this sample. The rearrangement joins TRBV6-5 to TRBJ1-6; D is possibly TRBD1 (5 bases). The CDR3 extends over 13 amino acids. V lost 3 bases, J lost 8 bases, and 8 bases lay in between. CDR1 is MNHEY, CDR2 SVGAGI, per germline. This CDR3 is CASSYLGDSPLHF. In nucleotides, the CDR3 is TGTGCCAGCAGTTATCTAGGGGATTCACCCCTCCACTTT.

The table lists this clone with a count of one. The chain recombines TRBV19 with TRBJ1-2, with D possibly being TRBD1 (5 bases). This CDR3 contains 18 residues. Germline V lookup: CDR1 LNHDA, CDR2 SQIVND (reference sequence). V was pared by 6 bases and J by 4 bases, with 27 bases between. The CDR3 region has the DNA TGTGCCAGTAGAACTCAGTCGGAAAGGTGGGGCGGGACCTATGGCTACACCTTC. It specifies CASRTQSERWGGTYGYTF. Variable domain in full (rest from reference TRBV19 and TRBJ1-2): DGGITQSPKYLFRKEGQNVTLSCEQNLNHDAMYWYRQDPGQGLRLIYYSQIVNDFQKGDIAEGYSVSREKKESFPLTVTSAQKNPTAFYLCASRTQSERWGGTYGYTFGSGTRLTVV.